The entry below gives a single T cell receptor (beta chain) sequence along with its context. The antigen is unknown. It was with a sample-barcoded 5' primer and a J-beta primer mix that a second PCR of roughly 6 to 12 cycles was run. Samples each returned at least 3 million CDR3-containing paired-end reads. TCRdb redid the calling of the 5' RACE reads with MiXCR, one entry per CDR3 protein. The repertoire consists of fewer than 800,000 distinct CDR3 sequences, with 20% to 25% occurring once and the leading ten covering more than 8.5%. The CDR3 has 14 amino acids. Germline V gives CDR1 SEHNR, CDR2 FQNEAQ (reference sequence). With 5 bases clipped from V and 0 bases from J, the junction kept 3 bases outside the gene matches. Aged roughly 6 to 100, donors were systemically healthy Caucasians from Russia. This entry is derived from a study of blood T cells in healthy people across ages. The study's findings and limits: Possibly confounding the expanded clonotype changes was the fact that donor CMV status was unknown.

In addition, the sample was reused for a study of T cells of mothers and their children.

This TCR was sampled from a boy aged 5 to 17 in good health. Sequencing was carried out using blood. V usage is TRBV7-9 and J usage is TRBJ2-7, with 8 bases identical to TRBD2. The CDR3 DNA reads TGTGCCAGCAGCGCCCTAGCGGGCTCCTACGAGCAGTACTTC. As protein: CASSALAGSYEQYF. Supplemented by reference TRBV7-9 and TRBJ2-7, the full variable domain reads DTGVSQNPRHKITKRGQNVTFRCDPISEHNRLYWYRQTLGQGPEFLTYFQNEAQLEKSRLLSDRFSAERPKGSFSTLEIQRTEQGDSAMYLCASSALAGSYEQYFGPGTRLTVT.